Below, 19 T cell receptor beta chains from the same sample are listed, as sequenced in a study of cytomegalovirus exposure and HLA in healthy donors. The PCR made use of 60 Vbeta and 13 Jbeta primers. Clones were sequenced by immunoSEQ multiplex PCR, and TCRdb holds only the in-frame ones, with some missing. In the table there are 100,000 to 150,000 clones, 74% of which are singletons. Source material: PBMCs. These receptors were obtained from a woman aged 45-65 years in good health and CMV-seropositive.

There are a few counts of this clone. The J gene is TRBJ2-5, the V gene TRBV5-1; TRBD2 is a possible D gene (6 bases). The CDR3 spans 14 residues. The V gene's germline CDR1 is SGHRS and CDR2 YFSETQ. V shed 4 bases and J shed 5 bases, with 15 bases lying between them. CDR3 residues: CASSNGGSEETQYF. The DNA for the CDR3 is TGCGCCAGCAGCAATGGAGGGTCTGAGGAGACCCAGTACTTC.

CDR3: CASSEAGGGREQFF. The DNA of the CDR3 is TGTGCCAGCAGTGAAGCAGGGGGGGGTCGTGAGCAGTTCTTC. This chain uses TRBV6-1 with TRBJ2-1; a weak D match, TRBD2 (7 bases). This CDR3 region has 14 residues. The germline V gene has CDR1 MNHNS and CDR2 SASEGT. The V end lost 0 bases, the J end lost 9 bases, and 12 bases lay between the germline ends.

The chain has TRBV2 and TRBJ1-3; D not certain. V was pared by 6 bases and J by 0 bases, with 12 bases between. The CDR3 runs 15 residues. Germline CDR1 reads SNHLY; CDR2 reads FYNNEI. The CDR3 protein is CASSLNRGSGNTIYF. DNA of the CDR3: TGTGCCAGCAGCCTAAATCGGGGCTCTGGAAACACCATATATTTT.

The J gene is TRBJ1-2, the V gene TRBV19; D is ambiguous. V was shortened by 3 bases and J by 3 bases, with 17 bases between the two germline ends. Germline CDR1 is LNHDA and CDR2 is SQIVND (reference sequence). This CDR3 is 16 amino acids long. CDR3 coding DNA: TGTGCCAGTAGTATCTACCCCGAAACAGATTACTATGGCTACACCTTC. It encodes CASSIYPETDYYGYTF.

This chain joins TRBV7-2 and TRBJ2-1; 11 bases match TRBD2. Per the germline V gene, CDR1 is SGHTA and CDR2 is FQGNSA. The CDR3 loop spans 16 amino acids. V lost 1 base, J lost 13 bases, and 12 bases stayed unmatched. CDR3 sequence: CASSLEATSGVGTQFF. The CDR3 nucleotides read TGTGCCAGCAGCTTAGAGGCGACTAGCGGGGTTGGGACTCAGTTCTTC. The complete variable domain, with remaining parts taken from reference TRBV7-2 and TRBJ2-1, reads GAGVSQSPSNKVTEKGKDVELRCDPISGHTALYWYRQSLGQGLEFLIYFQGNSAPDKSGLPSDRFSAERTGGSVSTLTIQRTQQEDSAVYLCASSLEATSGVGTQFFGPGTRLTVL.

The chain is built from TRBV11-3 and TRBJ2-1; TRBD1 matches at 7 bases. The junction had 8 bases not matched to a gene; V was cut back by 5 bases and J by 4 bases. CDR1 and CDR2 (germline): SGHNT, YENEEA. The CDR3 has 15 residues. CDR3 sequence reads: CASSLGQEPYNEQFF. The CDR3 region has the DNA TGTGCCAGCAGCCTCGGACAGGAGCCTTACAATGAGCAGTTCTTC.

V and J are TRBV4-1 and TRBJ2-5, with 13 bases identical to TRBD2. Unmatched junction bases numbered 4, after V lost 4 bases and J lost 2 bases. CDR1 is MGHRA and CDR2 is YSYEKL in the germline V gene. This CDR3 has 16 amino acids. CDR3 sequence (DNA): TGCGCCAGCAGCCTGCGGACTAGCGGGGGACAAGAGACCCAGTACTTC. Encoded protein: CASSLRTSGGQETQYF.

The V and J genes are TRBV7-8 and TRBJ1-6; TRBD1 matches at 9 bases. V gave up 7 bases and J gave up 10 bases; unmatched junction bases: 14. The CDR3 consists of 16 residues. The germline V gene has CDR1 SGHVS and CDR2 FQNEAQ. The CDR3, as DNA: TGTGCCAGCACTCTCGCAGCCGGGACAGGGTCCTCACCCCTCCACTTT. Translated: CASTLAAGTGSSPLHF.

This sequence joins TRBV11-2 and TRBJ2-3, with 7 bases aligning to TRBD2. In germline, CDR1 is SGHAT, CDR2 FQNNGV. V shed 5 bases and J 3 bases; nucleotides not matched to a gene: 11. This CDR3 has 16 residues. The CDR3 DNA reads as TGTGCCAGCAGCCCGCGAGGGGCGGGGGAAACAGATACGCAGTATTTT. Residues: CASSPRGAGETDTQYF.

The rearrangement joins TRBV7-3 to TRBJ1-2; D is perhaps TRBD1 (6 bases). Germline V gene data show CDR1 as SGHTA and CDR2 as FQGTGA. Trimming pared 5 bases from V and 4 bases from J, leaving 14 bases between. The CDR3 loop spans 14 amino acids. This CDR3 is CASSQNQGSYGYTF. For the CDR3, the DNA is TGTGCCAGCAGCCAAAACCAGGGGAGCTATGGCTACACCTTC.

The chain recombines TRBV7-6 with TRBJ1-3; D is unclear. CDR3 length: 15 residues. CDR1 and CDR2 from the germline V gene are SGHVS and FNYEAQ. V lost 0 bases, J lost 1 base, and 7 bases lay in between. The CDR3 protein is CASSLAGQSGNTIYF. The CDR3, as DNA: TGTGCCAGCAGCTTAGCGGGCCAATCTGGAAACACCATATATTTT.

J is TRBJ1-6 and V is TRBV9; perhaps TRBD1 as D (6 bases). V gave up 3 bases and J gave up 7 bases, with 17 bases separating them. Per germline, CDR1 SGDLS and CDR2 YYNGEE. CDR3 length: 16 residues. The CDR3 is CASSGPPGEINSPLHF. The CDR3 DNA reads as TGTGCCAGCAGCGGACCACCAGGGGAGATCAATTCACCCCTCCACTTT. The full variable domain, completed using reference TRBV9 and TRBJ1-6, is DSGVTQTPKHLITATGQRVTLRCSPRSGDLSVYWYQQSLDQGLQFLIQYYNGEERAKGNILERFSAQQFPDLHSELNLSSLELGDSALYFCASSGPPGEINSPLHFGNGTRLTVT.

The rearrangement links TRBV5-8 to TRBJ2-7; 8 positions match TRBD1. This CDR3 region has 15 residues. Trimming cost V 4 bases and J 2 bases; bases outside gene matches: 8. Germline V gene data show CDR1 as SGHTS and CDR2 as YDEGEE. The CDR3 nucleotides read TGTGCCAGCAGCGGCTCGGACAGGGTCGCCTACGAGCAGTACTTC. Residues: CASSGSDRVAYEQYF.

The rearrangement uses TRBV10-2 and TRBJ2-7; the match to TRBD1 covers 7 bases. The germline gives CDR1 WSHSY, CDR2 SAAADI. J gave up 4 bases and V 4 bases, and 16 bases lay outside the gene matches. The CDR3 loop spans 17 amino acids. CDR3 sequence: CASSGRQGSSIVYEQYF. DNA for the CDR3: TGCGCCAGCAGTGGTAGACAGGGATCCTCCATAGTATACGAGCAGTACTTC.

The CDR3 is CASSTGDGANVLTF. CDR3 DNA: TGTGCCAGCAGCACAGGGGACGGGGCCAACGTCCTGACTTTC. The gene calls are TRBV6-5 and TRBJ2-6; 7 bases agree with TRBD1. V lost 6 bases to trimming and J lost 4 bases; unmatched junction nucleotides: 3. CDR3 length: 14 amino acids. Per the germline V gene, CDR1 is MNHEY and CDR2 is SVGAGI.

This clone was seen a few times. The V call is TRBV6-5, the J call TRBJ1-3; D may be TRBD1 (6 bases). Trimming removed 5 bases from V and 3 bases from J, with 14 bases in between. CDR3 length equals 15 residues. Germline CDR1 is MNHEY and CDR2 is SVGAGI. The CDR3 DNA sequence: TGTGCCAGCAGTGTGGATCCAGGGGTTGGAAACACCATATATTTT. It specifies CASSVDPGVGNTIYF.

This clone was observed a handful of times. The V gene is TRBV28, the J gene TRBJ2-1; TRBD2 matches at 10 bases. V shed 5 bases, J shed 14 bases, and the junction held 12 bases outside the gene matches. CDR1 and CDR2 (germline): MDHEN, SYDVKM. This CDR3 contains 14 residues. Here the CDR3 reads CASSPPGLAPLEFF. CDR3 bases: TGTGCCAGCAGTCCTCCGGGACTAGCGCCCTTGGAGTTCTTC.

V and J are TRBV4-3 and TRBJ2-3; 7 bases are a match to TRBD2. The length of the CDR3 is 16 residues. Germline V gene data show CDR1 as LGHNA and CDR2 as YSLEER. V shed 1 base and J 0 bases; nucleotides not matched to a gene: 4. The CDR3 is CASSQVGGGSTDTQYF. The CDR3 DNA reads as TGCGCCAGCAGCCAAGTTGGCGGGGGAAGCACAGATACGCAGTATTTT.

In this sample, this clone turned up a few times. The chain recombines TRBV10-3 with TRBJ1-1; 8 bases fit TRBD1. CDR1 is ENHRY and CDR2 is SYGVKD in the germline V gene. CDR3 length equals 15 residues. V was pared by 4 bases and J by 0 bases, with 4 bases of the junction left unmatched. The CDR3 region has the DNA TGTGCCATCAGTGGGGGACAGGCAATGAACACTGAAGCTTTCTTT. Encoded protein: CAISGGQAMNTEAFF.